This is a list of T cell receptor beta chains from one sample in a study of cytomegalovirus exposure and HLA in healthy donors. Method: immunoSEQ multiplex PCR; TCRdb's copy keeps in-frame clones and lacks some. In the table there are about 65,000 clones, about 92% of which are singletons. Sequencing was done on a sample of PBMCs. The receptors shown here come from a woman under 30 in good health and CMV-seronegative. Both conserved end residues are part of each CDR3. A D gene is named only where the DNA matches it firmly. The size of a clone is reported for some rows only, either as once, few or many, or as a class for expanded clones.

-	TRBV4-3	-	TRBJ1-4	CASSQEIRPGHPIRTNEKLFF	TGCGCCAGCAGCCAAGAGATACGCCCCGGACACCCCATACGGACTAATGAAAAACTGTTTTTT
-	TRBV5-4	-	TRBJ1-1	CASSLGGATEAFF	TGTGCCAGCAGCTTGGGGGGAGCGACAGAAGCTTTCTTT
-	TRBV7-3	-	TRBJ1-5	CASSLVIRGAGDQPQHF	TGTGCCAGCAGCTTAGTTATTCGGGGGGCAGGCGATCAGCCCCAGCATTTT
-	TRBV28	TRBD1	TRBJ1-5	CASTGTVSNQPQHF	TGTGCCAGCACCGGGACAGTTAGCAATCAGCCCCAGCATTTT
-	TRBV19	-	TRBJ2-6	CASGGAHGANVLTF	TGTGCCAGTGGGGGGGCGCATGGGGCCAACGTCCTGACTTTC
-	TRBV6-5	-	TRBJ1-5	CASSYARTGQPQHF	TGTGCCAGCAGTTACGCGCGCACAGGGCAGCCCCAGCATTTT
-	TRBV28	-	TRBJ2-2	CASSLWRDITANTGELFF	TGTGCCAGCAGTTTGTGGAGGGATATTACCGCGAACACCGGGGAGCTGTTTTTT
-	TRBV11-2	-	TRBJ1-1	CASSTHRDPNTEAFF	TGTGCCAGCAGCACCCACAGGGATCCGAACACTGAAGCTTTCTTT
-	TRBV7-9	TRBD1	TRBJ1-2	CASSAALQGAYYGYTF	TGTGCCAGCAGCGCAGCGCTTCAGGGGGCCTACTATGGCTACACCTTC
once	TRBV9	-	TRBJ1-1	CASSLGGGTEAFF	TGTGCCAGCAGCCTAGGGGGGGGCACTGAAGCTTTCTTT
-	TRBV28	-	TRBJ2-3	CASRGRPPSTDTQYF	TGTGCCAGCAGGGGGCGGCCCCCAAGCACAGATACGCAGTATTTT
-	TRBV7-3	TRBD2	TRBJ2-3	CASSLTVAGGGHTQYF	TGTGCCAGCAGCTTAACCGTGGCGGGAGGGGGGCATACGCAGTATTTT
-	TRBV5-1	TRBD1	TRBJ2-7	CASSPGTAYEQYF	TGCGCCAGCAGCCCCGGGACAGCCTACGAGCAGTACTTC
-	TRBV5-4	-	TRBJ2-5	CASRSRDTGRGETQYF	TGTGCCAGCAGGAGCCGGGACACAGGGCGAGGAGAGACCCAGTACTTC
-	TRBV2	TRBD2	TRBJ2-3	CASSDSSGAWRDTQYF	TGTGCCAGCAGTGACTCTAGCGGGGCGTGGAGAGATACGCAGTATTTT
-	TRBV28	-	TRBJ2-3	CASSLRDRQYF	TGTGCCAGCAGTTTACGAGACAGGCAGTATTTT
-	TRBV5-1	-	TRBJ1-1	CASRPSTANTEAFF	TGCGCCAGCAGACCCTCGACAGCGAACACTGAAGCTTTCTTT
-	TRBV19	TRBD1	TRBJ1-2	CASTPRGQGSYGYTF	TGTGCCAGTACCCCAAGAGGACAGGGGAGCTATGGCTACACCTTC
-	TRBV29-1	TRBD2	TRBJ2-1	CIWRGGYNEQFF	TGCATCTGGCGGGGGGGGTACAATGAGCAGTTCTTC
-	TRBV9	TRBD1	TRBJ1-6	CASSPRQGPGSPLHF	TGTGCCAGCAGCCCGAGACAGGGGCCCGGTTCACCCCTCCACTTT
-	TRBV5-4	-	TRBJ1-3	CASSWDISGNTIYF	TGTGCCAGCAGTTGGGACATTTCAGGAAACACCATATATTTT
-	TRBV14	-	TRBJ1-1	CASSQGYYEAFF	TGTGCCAGCAGCCAAGGTTATTATGAAGCTTTCTTT
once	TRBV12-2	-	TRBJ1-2	CASRLVDRPHYGYTF	TGTGCAAGTCGCTTAGTAGACAGGCCTCACTATGGCTACACCTTC
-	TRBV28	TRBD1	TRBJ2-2	CASSQTGGYTGELFF	TGTGCCAGCAGTCAGACAGGGGGCTACACCGGGGAGCTGTTTTTT
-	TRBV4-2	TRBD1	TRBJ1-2	CASSPSRQGLNNGYTF	TGTGCCAGCAGCCCCTCCCGACAGGGACTTAACAATGGCTACACCTTC
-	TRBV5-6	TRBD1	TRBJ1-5	CASSMSGTGGKPQHF	TGTGCCAGCAGTATGTCTGGGACAGGAGGCAAGCCCCAGCATTTT
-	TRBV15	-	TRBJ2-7	CATSPGAGTGKSSYEQYF	TGTGCCACCAGCCCAGGGGCCGGGACGGGTAAAAGCTCCTACGAGCAGTACTTC
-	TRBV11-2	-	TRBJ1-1	CASSLDLPRDGAFF	TGTGCCAGCAGCTTAGATCTCCCCAGGGATGGAGCTTTCTTT
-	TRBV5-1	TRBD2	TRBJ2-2	CASSIGTSDTGELFF	TGCGCCAGCAGCATTGGGACTAGCGACACCGGGGAGCTGTTTTTT
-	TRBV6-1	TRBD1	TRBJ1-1	CASSPIRQGEAFF	TGTGCCAGCAGTCCCATTAGACAGGGAGAAGCTTTCTTT
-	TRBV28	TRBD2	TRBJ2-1	CASSLGGSIHNEQFF	TGTGCCAGCAGTTTAGGCGGGAGTATCCACAATGAGCAGTTCTTC
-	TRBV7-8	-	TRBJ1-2	CASSSLAPGQAYGYTF	TGTGCCAGCAGCTCACTAGCCCCCGGGCAGGCCTATGGCTACACCTTC
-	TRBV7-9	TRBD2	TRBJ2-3	CASSSGAVGGITDTQYF	TGTGCCAGCAGCTCCGGAGCCGTGGGGGGGATCACAGATACGCAGTATTTT
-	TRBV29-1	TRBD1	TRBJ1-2	CSVGTGPDYGYTF	TGCAGCGTAGGGACAGGACCCGACTATGGCTACACCTTC
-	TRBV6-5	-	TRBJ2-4	CASSSPGLAKNIQYF	TGTGCCAGCAGTTCCCCCGGTCTAGCCAAAAACATTCAGTACTTC
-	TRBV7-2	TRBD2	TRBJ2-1	CASRRSGTTIYNEQFF	TGTGCCAGCAGAAGAAGCGGGACTACCATCTACAATGAGCAGTTCTTC
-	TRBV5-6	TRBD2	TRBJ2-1	CASSLEPSGGHYNEQFF	TGTGCCAGCAGCTTGGAGCCTAGCGGGGGCCATTACAATGAGCAGTTCTTC
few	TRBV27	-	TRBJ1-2	CASSYIDAGKLDGYTF	TGTGCCAGCAGTTACATCGACGCGGGGAAACTCGATGGCTACACCTTC
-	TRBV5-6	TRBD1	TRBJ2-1	CASSSRDRPYNEQFF	TGTGCCAGCAGCTCCCGGGACAGGCCCTACAATGAGCAGTTCTTC
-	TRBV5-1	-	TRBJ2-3	CASSLGADTQYF	TGCGCCAGCAGCTTGGGAGCAGATACGCAGTATTTT
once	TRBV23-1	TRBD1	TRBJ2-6	CASSRQGSSGANVLTF	TGCGCCAGCAGTCGACAGGGGAGCTCTGGGGCCAACGTCCTGACTTTC
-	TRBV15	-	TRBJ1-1	CATSKQANTEAFF	TGTGCCACCAGCAAACAGGCGAACACTGAAGCTTTCTTT
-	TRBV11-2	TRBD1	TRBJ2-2	CASNQDRGYTGELFF	TGTGCCAGCAACCAGGACAGGGGATATACCGGGGAGCTGTTTTTT
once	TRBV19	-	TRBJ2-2	CASIASGDGNPGELFF	TGTGCCAGTATCGCATCAGGCGACGGGAACCCCGGGGAGCTGTTTTTT
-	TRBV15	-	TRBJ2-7	CATSIDSSYEQYF	TGTGCCACCAGCATAGACAGCTCCTACGAGCAGTACTTC
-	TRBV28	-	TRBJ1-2	CASGMGARGYTF	TGTGCCAGCGGGATGGGGGCGCGTGGCTACACCTTC
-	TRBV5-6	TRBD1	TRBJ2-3	CASRWTGVTSTDTQYF	TGTGCCAGCAGATGGACAGGAGTAACCAGCACAGATACGCAGTATTTT
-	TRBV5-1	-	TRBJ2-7	CASSPDLRGTLHEQYF	TGCGCCAGCAGCCCAGACCTCAGGGGAACGTTACACGAGCAGTACTTC
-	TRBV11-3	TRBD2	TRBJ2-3	CASSFGGGADTQYF	TGTGCCAGCAGCTTTGGCGGGGGGGCAGATACGCAGTATTTT
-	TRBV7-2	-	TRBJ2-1	CASSLAGLGLYNEQFF	TGTGCCAGCAGCTTAGCAGGCCTGGGGCTATACAATGAGCAGTTCTTC
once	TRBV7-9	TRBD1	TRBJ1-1	CASSFGQGVTEAFF	TGTGCCAGCAGCTTTGGACAGGGAGTCACTGAAGCTTTCTTT